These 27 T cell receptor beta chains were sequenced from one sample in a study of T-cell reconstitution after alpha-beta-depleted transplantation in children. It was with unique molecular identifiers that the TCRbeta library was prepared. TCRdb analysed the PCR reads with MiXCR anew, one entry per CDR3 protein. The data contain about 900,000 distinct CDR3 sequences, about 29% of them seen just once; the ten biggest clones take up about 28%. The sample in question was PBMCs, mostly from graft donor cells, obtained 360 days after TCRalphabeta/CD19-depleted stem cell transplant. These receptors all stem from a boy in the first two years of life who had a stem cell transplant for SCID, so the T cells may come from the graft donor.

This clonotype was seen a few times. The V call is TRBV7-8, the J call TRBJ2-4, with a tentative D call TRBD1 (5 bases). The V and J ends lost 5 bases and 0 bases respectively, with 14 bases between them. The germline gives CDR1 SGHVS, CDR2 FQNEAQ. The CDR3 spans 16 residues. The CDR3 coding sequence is TGTGCCAGCAGCCCCAGGACAAGCTTAGCCAAAAACATTCAGTACTTC. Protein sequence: CASSPRTSLAKNIQYF.

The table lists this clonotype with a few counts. The CDR3 coding sequence is TGCGCCAGCAGCCAAGATCAGGGGGGACGGTCCTACGAGCAGTACTTC. This sequence encodes CASSQDQGGRSYEQYF. This chain joins TRBV4-3 and TRBJ2-7; perhaps TRBD1 as D (7 bases). The V end was cut by 0 bases, the J end by 1 base, with 13 bases between. The CDR3 is 16 amino acids. CDR1 is LGHNA and CDR2 is YSLEER in the germline V gene.

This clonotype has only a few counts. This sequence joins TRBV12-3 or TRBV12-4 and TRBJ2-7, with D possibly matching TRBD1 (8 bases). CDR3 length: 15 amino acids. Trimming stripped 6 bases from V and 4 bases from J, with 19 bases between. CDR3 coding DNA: TGTGCCAGCAGCCGACAGGGGAGGGATAAGTACGAGCAGTACTTC. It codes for CASSRQGRDKYEQYF.

The CDR3 DNA is TGTGCCAGCAGCTTAGCCCCCCTAGCGGGGGGTTCCTTGACAGATACGCAGTATTTT. Protein product: CASSLAPLAGGSLTDTQYF. V and J are TRBV7-2 and TRBJ2-3; 11 bases match TRBD2. The CDR3 has 19 amino acids. The germline gives CDR1 SGHTA, CDR2 FQGNSA. Losses at the gene ends were 0 bases for V and 3 bases for J; bases not matched to a gene: 11.

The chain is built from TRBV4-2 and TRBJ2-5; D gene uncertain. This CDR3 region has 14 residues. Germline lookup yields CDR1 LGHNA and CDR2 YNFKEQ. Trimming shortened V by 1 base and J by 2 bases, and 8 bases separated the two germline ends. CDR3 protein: CASSQGAPQETQYF. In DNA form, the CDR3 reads TGTGCCAGCAGCCAAGGAGCGCCGCAAGAGACCCAGTACTTC.

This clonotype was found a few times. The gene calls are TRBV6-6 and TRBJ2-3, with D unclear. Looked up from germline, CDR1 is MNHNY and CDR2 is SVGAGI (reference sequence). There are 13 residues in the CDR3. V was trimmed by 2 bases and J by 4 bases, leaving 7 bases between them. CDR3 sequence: CASSYLGSDTQYF. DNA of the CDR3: TGTGCCAGCAGTTACCTAGGGTCAGATACGCAGTATTTT.

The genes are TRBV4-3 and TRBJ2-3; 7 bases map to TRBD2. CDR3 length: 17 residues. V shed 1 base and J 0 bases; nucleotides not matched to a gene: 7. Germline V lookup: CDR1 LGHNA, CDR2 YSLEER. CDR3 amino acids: CASSQAWRGGSTDTQYF. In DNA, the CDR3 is TGCGCCAGCAGCCAAGCGTGGCGGGGAGGGAGCACAGATACGCAGTATTTT.

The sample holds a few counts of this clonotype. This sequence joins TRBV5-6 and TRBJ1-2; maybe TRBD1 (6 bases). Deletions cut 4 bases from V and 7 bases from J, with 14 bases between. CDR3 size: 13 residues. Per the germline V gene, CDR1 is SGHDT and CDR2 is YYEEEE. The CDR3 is CASSPRDTRGYTF. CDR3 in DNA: TGTGCCAGCAGCCCCCGGGACACCCGTGGCTACACCTTC.

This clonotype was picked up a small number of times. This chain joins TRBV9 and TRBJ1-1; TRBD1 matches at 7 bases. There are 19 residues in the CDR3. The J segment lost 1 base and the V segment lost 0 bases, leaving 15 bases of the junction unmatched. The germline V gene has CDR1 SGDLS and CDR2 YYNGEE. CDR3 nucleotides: TGTGCCAGCAGCGTAGGTGACCTAGGGACAGATCAATCGAACACTGAAGCTTTCTTT. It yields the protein CASSVGDLGTDQSNTEAFF.

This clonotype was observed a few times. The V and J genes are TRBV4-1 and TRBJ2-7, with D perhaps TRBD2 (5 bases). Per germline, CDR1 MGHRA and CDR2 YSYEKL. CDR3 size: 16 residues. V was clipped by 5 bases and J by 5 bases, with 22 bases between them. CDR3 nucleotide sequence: TGCGCCAGCAGCTTCTTTACCCAGGACTCGCTGGACGAGCAGTACTTC. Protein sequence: CASSFFTQDSLDEQYF.

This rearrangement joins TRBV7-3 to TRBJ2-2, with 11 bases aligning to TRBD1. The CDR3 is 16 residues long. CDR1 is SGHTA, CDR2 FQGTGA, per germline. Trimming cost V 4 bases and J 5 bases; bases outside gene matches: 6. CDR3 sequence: CASSSPGTGGTGELFF. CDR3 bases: TGTGCCAGCAGCTCCCCCGGGACAGGGGGAACCGGGGAGCTGTTTTTT. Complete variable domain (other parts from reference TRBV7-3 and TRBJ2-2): GAGVSQTPSNKVTEKGKYVELRCDPISGHTALYWYRQSLGQGPEFLIYFQGTGAADDSGLPNDRFFAVRPEGSVSTLKIQRTERGDSAVYLCASSSPGTGGTGELFFGEGSRLTVL.

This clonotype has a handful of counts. CDR3 DNA: TGTGCCAGCAGCTCCAAAGCCCGCGACTTTGTAGCGGGGGGGAGGAATGAGCAGTTCTTC. It encodes CASSSKARDFVAGGRNEQFF. The gene calls are TRBV7-2 and TRBJ2-1, with 11 bases that match TRBD2. CDR3 length: 20 residues. The germline CDR1 and CDR2 sequences are SGHTA and FQGNSA. V lost 4 bases, J lost 7 bases, and 21 bases stayed unmatched.

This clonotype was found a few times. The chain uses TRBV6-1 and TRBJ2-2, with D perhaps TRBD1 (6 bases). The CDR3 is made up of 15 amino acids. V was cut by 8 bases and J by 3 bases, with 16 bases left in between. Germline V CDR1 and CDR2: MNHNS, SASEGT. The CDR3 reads CASGTGHRDTGELFF. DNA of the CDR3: TGTGCCAGCGGGACGGGGCACAGGGACACCGGGGAGCTGTTTTTT.

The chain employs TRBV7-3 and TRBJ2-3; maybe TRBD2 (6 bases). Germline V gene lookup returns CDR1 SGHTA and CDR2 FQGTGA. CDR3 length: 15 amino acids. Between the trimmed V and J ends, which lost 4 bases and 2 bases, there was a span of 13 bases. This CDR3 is CASSWGVGYTDTQYF. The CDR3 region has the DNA TGTGCCAGCAGCTGGGGGGTGGGATACACAGATACGCAGTATTTT. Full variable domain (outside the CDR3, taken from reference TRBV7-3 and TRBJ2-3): GAGVSQTPSNKVTEKGKYVELRCDPISGHTALYWYRQSLGQGPEFLIYFQGTGAADDSGLPNDRFFAVRPEGSVSTLKIQRTERGDSAVYLCASSWGVGYTDTQYFGPGTRLTVL.

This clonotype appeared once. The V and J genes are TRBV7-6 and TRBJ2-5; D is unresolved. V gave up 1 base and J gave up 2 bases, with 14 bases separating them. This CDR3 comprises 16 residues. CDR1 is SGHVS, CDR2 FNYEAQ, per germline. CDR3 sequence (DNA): TGTGCCAGCAGCTTAGTGGCCCGGGTGGGGCAAGAGACCCAGTACTTC. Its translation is CASSLVARVGQETQYF.

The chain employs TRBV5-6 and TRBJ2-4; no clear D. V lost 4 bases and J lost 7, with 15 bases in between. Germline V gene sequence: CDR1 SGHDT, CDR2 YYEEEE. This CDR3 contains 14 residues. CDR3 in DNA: TGTGCCAGCAGCCCCGGTCTGAATTGGAACATTCAGTACTTC. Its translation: CASSPGLNWNIQYF.

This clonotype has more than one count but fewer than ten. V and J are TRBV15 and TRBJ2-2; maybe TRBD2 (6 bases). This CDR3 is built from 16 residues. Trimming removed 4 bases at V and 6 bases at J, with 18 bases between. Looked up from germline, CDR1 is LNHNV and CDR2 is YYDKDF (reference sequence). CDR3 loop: CATSKFLTPGAGELFF. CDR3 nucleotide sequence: TGTGCCACCAGCAAGTTTCTTACCCCGGGGGCCGGGGAGCTGTTTTTT.

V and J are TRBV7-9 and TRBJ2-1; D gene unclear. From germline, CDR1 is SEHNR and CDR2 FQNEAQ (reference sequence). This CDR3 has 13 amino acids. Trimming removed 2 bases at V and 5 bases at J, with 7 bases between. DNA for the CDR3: TGTGCCAGCAGCTTAAGGGCCCACAATGAGCAGTTCTTC. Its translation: CASSLRAHNEQFF.

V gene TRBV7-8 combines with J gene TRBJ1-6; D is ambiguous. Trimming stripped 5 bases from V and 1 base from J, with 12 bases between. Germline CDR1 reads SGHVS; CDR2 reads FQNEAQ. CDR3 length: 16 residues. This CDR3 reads CASSPPVASYNSPLHF. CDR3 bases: TGTGCCAGCAGCCCACCGGTGGCGTCCTATAATTCACCCCTCCACTTT.

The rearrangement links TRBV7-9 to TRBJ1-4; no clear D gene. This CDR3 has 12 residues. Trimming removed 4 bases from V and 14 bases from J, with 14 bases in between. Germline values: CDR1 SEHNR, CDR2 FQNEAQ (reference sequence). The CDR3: CASSSSSVELFF. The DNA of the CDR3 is TGTGCCAGCAGCTCTAGCTCGGTAGAGCTGTTTTTT.

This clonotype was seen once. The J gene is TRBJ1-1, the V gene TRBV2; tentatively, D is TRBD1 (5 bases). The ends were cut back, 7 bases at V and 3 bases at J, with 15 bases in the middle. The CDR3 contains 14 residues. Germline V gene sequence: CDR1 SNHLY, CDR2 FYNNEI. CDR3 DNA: TGTGCCAGCAAGTTGGGGGGGATGGACACTGAAGCTTTCTTT. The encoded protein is CASKLGGMDTEAFF.

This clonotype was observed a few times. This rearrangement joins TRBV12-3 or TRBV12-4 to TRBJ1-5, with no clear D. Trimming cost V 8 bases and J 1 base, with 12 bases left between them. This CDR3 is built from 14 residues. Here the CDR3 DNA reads TGTGCCAGCTTACTCGTGGGGAGCAATCAGCCCCAGCATTTT. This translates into CASLLVGSNQPQHF.

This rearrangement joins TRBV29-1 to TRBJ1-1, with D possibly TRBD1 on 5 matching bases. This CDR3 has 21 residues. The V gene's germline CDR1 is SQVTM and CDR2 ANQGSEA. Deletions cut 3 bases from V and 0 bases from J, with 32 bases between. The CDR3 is CSVDDPPGPLTFNALNTEAFF. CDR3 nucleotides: TGCAGCGTTGACGATCCACCGGGACCCTTAACCTTCAATGCGTTGAACACTGAAGCTTTCTTT. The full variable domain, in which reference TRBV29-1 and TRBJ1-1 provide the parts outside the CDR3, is SAVISQKPSRDICQRGTSLTIQCQVDSQVTMMFWYRQQPGQSLTLIATANQGSEATYESGFVIDKFPISRPNLTFSTLTVSNMSPEDSSIYLCSVDDPPGPLTFNALNTEAFFGQGTRLTVV.

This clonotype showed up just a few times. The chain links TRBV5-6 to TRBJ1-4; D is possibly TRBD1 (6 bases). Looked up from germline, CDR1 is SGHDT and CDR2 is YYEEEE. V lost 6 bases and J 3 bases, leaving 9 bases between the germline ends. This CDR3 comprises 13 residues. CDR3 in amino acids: CASTRGSNEKLFF. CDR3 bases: TGTGCCAGCACCAGGGGTTCTAATGAAAAACTGTTTTTT. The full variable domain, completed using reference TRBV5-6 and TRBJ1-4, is DAGVTQSPTHLIKTRGQQVTLRCSPKSGHDTVSWYQQALGQGPQFIFQYYEEEERQRGNFPDRFSGHQFPNYSSELNVNALLLGDSALYLCASTRGSNEKLFFGSGTQLSVL.

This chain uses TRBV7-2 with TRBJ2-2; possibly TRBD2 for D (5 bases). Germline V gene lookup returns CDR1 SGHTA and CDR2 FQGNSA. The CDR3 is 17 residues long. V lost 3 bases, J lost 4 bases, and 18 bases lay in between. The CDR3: CASSFQVVRERTGELFF. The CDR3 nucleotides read TGTGCCAGCAGCTTCCAGGTTGTGAGGGAACGCACCGGGGAGCTGTTTTTT.

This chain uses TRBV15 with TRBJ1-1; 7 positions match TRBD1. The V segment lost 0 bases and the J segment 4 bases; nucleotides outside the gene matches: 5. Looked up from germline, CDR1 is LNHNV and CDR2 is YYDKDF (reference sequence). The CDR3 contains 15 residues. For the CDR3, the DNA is TGTGCCACCAGCAGAGAGGTGAGGGGGCCCACTGAAGCTTTCTTT. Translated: CATSREVRGPTEAFF.

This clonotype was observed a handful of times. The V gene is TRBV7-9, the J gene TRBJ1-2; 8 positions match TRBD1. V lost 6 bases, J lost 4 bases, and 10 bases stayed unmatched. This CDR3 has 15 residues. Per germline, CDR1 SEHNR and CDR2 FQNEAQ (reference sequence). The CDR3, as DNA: TGTGCCAGCAGGGGTCCGGGACAGGTACTCTATGGCTACACCTTC. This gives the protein CASRGPGQVLYGYTF.